The 6 T cell receptor beta chains listed next were all sequenced from one sample in a study of shared clonotypes between healthy human individuals. The protocol was immunoSEQ multiplex PCR, while the TCRdb copy is restricted to in-frame clones and leaves out a portion. The sample carries roughly 2.6 million clones, roughly nine tenths recorded once. Sequencing was done on a sample of naive CD4+ T cells sorted from blood. Subset described: CD45RA+ positively selected. The receptors shown here come from a man between 18 and 29 years old in good health.

This chain links TRBV11-2 with TRBJ1-2, with unresolved D. The V gene lost 2 bases and the J gene lost 7 bases, with 11 bases spanning the gap. This CDR3 spans 13 amino acids. The germline CDR1 and CDR2 sequences are SGHAT and FQNNGV. The CDR3 bases are TGTGCCAGCAGCTTAATAGGCAGAAGTGGCTACACCTTC. This codes for CASSLIGRSGYTF.

V gene TRBV10-3 combines with J gene TRBJ2-5; 12 nucleotides line up with TRBD2. The J call is uncertain, as TRBJ2-7 better fits the DNA end. Germline V gene lookup returns CDR1 ENHRY and CDR2 SYGVKD. The CDR3 runs 12 residues. CDR3 region: CASGLAGHEQYF. The CDR3, as DNA: TGTGCCTCGGGACTAGCGGGCCACGAGCAGTACTTC.

Concerning this clone itself: The identical CDR3 is also encoded by other nucleotide sequences in the sample. This chain uses TRBV5-1 with TRBJ2-5; D gene ambiguous. The CDR3 sequence is 12 residues long. The germline V and J ends were trimmed by 3 bases and 5 bases, with 8 bases remaining between them. From germline, CDR1 is SGHRS and CDR2 YFSETQ. CDR3 loop: CASSSPMETQYF. DNA for the CDR3: TGCGCCAGCAGCTCACCTATGGAGACCCAGTACTTC. The variable domain in full, completed from reference TRBV5-1 and TRBJ2-5, reads KAGVTQTPRYLIKTRGQQVTLSCSPISGHRSVSWYQQTPGQGLQFLFEYFSETQRNKGNFPGRFSGRQFSNSRSEMNVSTLELGDSALYLCASSSPMETQYFGPGTRLLVL.

The chain employs TRBV4-3 and TRBJ1-4; no reliable D call. CDR3 length equals 15 residues. V was trimmed by 0 bases and J by 9 bases, leaving 14 bases between them. Germline CDR1 and CDR2: LGHNA and YSLEER. The CDR3 sequence: CASSQDISTGQKLFF. The CDR3 nucleotides are TGCGCCAGCAGCCAAGATATTTCGACGGGCCAAAAACTGTTTTTT.

The chain combines TRBV5-4 with TRBJ1-6; maybe TRBD1 (5 bases). The CDR3 length is 15 residues. Trimming shortened V by 0 bases and J by 3 bases, and 7 bases separated the two germline ends. CDR1 and CDR2 from the germline V gene are SGHNT and YYREEE (reference sequence). DNA of the CDR3: TGTGCCAGCAGCTTGGGGAGGGGCTATAATTCACCCCTCCACTTT. Protein sequence: CASSLGRGYNSPLHF.

The sample holds one count of this clone. This chain uses TRBV29-1 with TRBJ1-2, with unresolved D. Trimming shortened V by 3 bases and J by 7 bases, and 6 bases separated the two germline ends. The CDR3 is 10 residues long. Germline CDR1 is SQVTM and CDR2 is ANQGSEA. CDR3 in amino acids: CSVDHGGYTF. DNA of the CDR3: TGCAGCGTTGATCACGGTGGCTACACCTTC.